This is a list of T cell receptor beta chains from one sample in a study of shared clonotypes between healthy human individuals. Some clones are missing from TCRdb's copy, which holds only in-frame ones; the method was immunoSEQ multiplex PCR. Here the sample spans some 500,000 clones, 70% to 80% being singletons. Input material: PBMCs. The receptor set was obtained from a woman aged 40 to 50 in good health. Some clones in this sample may be carry-over from other donors' samples. CDR3s include the opening cysteine and the closing phenylalanine or tryptophan. The D gene is left open where the match is weak. Expanded clones are given a class, and other clones once, few, many or no size at all.

d_call	v_call	j_call	clone_size	cdr3_nt	cdr3_aa
NA	TRBV19	TRBJ2-7	NA	TGTGCCAGTAGTATAGGCCTTGGGGGAAGTGACGAGCAGTACTTC	CASSIGLGGSDEQYF
TRBD1	TRBV5-4	TRBJ1-2	NA	TGTGCCAGCAGCTGGGATCCGGGACAGCCGACCGGGGACTACACCTTC	CASSWDPGQPTGDYTF
NA	TRBV28	TRBJ1-1	few	TGTGCCAGCAACGGGGGAACTGAAGCTTTCTTT	CASNGGTEAFF
TRBD1	TRBV5-1	TRBJ1-1	NA	TGCGCCAGCAGCTTGGCTGGGACAGGGGGCGCGGTCACTGAAGCTTTCTTT	CASSLAGTGGAVTEAFF
TRBD2	TRBV29-1	TRBJ2-7	NA	TGCAGCGTTGCGGGTAGCGGGAGCTCCTACGAGCAGTACTTC	CSVAGSGSSYEQYF
NA	TRBV2	TRBJ1-1	few	TGTGCCAGCAGTCCACAGGGATTTGAAGCTTTCTTT	CASSPQGFEAFF
NA	TRBV11-1	TRBJ1-2	many	TGTGCCAGCAGCTTAGCAAGCTCTAACTATGGCTACACCTTC	CASSLASSNYGYTF
NA	TRBV5-1	TRBJ1-1	NA	TGCGCCAGGCCCGGGGGGTTCCCTGAAGCTTTCTTT	CARPGGFPEAFF
NA	TRBV2	TRBJ2-5	NA	TGTGCCAGCACCGTAATCGGACTAACCCAAGAGACCCAGTACTTC	CASTVIGLTQETQYF
NA	TRBV5-3	TRBJ2-7	NA	TGTGCCAGACCCCTGGGGCGATACGAGCAGTACTTC	CARPLGRYEQYF
NA	TRBV19	TRBJ1-1	NA	TGTGCCAGTGGTCAGACGAACACTGAAGCTTTCTTT	CASGQTNTEAFF
NA	TRBV19	TRBJ2-3	NA	TGTGCCAGTAGTCTCTTCGGGGAGGAAGATACGCAGTATTTT	CASSLFGEEDTQYF
TRBD2	TRBV7-8	TRBJ2-5	NA	TGTGCCAGCAGCTTATGGCGTCTTTGGGGACTAGCCGGCCAAGAGACCCAGTACTTC	CASSLWRLWGLAGQETQYF
TRBD2	TRBV28	TRBJ2-7	NA	TGTGCCAGCAGTTTGACGGGACTAGCGGGAGTAAGCGACGAGCAGTACTTC	CASSLTGLAGVSDEQYF
TRBD2	TRBV5-6	TRBJ2-5	NA	TGTGCCAGCAGCTTGGGTACCGGGACTAACCAAGAGACCCAGTACTTC	CASSLGTGTNQETQYF
NA	TRBV25-1	TRBJ2-1	once	TGTGCCAGCTCTAGCGTCTCCTACAATGAGCAGTTCTTC	CASSSVSYNEQFF
NA	TRBV6-1	TRBJ2-7	many	TGTGCCAGCAGTCCCCGTCGTGGGGGCTCCTACGAGCAGTACTTC	CASSPRRGGSYEQYF
TRBD1	TRBV10-3	TRBJ2-4	NA	TGTGCCATCAGTCCCACAGGGGACGGAAACATTCAGTACTTC	CAISPTGDGNIQYF
TRBD2	TRBV11-2	TRBJ2-1	few	TGTGCCAGCAGCACTGGACTAGCGGGAGTAGGCTATGAGCAGTTCTTC	CASSTGLAGVGYEQFF
TRBD1	TRBV6-5	TRBJ2-7	NA	TGTGCCAGCAGGCGGGGACAGGGTTCCTACGAGCAGTACTTC	CASRRGQGSYEQYF
TRBD1	TRBV2	TRBJ2-3	NA	TGTGCCAGCCGTCCCGGCCCAGGGACAGTTTCAACTGGCACAGATACGCAGTATTTT	CASRPGPGTVSTGTDTQYF
NA	TRBV7-9	TRBJ2-7	NA	TGTGCCAGCGACCCGGGGGCGGGCCGCTCCTACGAGCAGTACTTC	CASDPGAGRSYEQYF
TRBD1	TRBV7-9	TRBJ1-2	NA	TGTGCCAGCAGCTTAGAACCGGGACAGCACTATGGCTACACCTTC	CASSLEPGQHYGYTF
NA	TRBV9	TRBJ2-7	NA	TGTGCCAGCAGCGTAGTGGTGGAGGGGTACGAGCAGTACTTC	CASSVVVEGYEQYF
TRBD2	TRBV5-1	TRBJ2-1	NA	TGCGCCAGCAGCTTGGTGTTCGCTAGCGGGAGGGCCAATGAGCAGTTCTTC	CASSLVFASGRANEQFF
TRBD1	TRBV28	TRBJ1-2	NA	TGTGCCAGCAGTAAAGACAGGGTCTATGGCTACACCTTC	CASSKDRVYGYTF
TRBD1	TRBV2	TRBJ1-5	NA	TGTGCCAGCAGGGAGTTGGGACAGGGGGCTATTCAGCCCCAGCATTTT	CASRELGQGAIQPQHF
NA	TRBV6-1	TRBJ2-6	once	TGTGCCAGCAGTGGGCCAGAGGGCTCTGGGGCCAACGTCCTGACTTTC	CASSGPEGSGANVLTF
NA	TRBV9	TRBJ2-5	NA	TGTGCCAGCAGCGTAGATCCAGGGGCGGAGACCCAGTACTTC	CASSVDPGAETQYF
NA	TRBV7-6	TRBJ2-2	NA	TGTGCCAGCAGACCTTCAGCGCTAGCTCCCGGGGAGCTGTTTTTT	CASRPSALAPGELFF
TRBD1	TRBV11-3	TRBJ2-1	NA	TGTGCCAGCAGCTTAGTGACAGGGGGCGGTGAGCAGTTCTTC	CASSLVTGGGEQFF
NA	TRBV28	TRBJ2-3	NA	TGTGCCAGCAGTTTAAGCACAGATACGCAGTATTTT	CASSLSTDTQYF
NA	TRBV14	TRBJ2-2	NA	TGTGCCAGCAGCCACCTGGACTTCCCGAACACCGGGGAGCTGTTTTTT	CASSHLDFPNTGELFF
TRBD2	TRBV7-3	TRBJ2-1	NA	TGTGCCAGCAGCTTAGGAGCGGGAGGAGGTAATGAGCAGTTCTTC	CASSLGAGGGNEQFF
TRBD2	TRBV29-1	TRBJ2-3	NA	TGCAGCGTTGAAGGACTAGCGGGAGGGCCGGCAGATACGCAGTATTTT	CSVEGLAGGPADTQYF